The clone carrying this T cell receptor (beta chain) has just a few counts. Its specificity is unknown. This table comes from immunoSEQ multiplex PCR, and its TCRdb copy is limited to in-frame clones, with some not included. The data show 60,000 to 90,000 clones, with over 85% seen just once and roughly 0.38% held by the top ten. These data come from a study of OX40 agonist ivuxolimab in advanced cancers. Study context: Those treated in dose escalation had hepatocellular carcinoma, melanoma, renal cell cancer or head and neck cancer.

Study-wide findings and caveats: Blood T cells, both CD4+ and CD8+, expanded clonally by week 6 at 0.1 to 3.0 mg/kg.

Sequenced here: CD4+ or CD8+ T cells sorted from blood, sampled in a trial of the OX40 agonist ivuxolimab. The TCR originated in an adult with an advanced solid tumor such as melanoma, head and neck, liver or kidney cancer.

CDR3 region: CASSKADRDYGYTF. CDR3 nucleotide sequence: TGTGCCAGCAGCAAAGCAGACAGGGACTATGGCTACACCTTC. V gene TRBV7-9 combines with J gene TRBJ1-2; 7 nucleotides match TRBD1. Germline loops: CDR1 SEHNR, CDR2 FQNEAQ (reference sequence). The CDR3 extends over 14 amino acids. V trimming: 5 bases; J trimming: 3 bases; junction bases outside the gene matches: 6.